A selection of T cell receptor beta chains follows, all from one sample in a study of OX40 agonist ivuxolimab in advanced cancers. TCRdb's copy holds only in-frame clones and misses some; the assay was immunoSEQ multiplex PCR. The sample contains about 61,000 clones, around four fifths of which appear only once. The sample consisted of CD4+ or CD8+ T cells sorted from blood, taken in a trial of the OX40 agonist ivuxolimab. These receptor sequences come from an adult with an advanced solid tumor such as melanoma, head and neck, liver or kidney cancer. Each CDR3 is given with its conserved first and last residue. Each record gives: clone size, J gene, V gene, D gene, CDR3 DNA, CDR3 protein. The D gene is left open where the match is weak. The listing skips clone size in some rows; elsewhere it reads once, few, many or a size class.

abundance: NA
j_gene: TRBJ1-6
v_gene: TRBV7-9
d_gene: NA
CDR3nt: TGTGCCAGCAGCTTAACAGGGTATAATTCACCCCTCCACTTT
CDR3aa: CASSLTGYNSPLHF

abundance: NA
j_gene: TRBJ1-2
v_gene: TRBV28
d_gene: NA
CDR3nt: TGTGCCAGCAGTTTAAGCTATGGCTACACCTTC
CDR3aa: CASSLSYGYTF

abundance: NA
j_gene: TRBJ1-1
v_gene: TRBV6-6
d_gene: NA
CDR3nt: TGTGCCAGCAGTTACTCCCGTGGCACTGAAGCTTTCTTT
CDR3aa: CASSYSRGTEAFF

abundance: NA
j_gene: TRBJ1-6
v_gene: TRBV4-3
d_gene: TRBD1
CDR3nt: TGCGCCAGCAGCCAAGTGAGGACAGGGCCTAATTCACCCCTCCACTTT
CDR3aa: CASSQVRTGPNSPLHF

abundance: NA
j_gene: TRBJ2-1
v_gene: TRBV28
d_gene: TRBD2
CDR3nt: TGTGCCAGCACAGCCGGCGGGAGAAGCTCCTACAATGAGCAGTTCTTC
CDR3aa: CASTAGGRSSYNEQFF

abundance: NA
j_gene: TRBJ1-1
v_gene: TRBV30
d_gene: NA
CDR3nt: TGTGCCTGGAATCCCGCAGAATACACTGAAGCTTTCTTT
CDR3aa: CAWNPAEYTEAFF

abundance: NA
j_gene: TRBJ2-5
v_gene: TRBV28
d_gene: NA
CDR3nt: TGTACTTCAGGTCCAGGGGGAGGTTTAGAGACCCAGTACTTC
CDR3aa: CTSGPGGGLETQYF

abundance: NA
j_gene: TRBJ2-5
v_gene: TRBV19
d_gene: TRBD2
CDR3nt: TGTGCCAGCCAACAAGACCCAGCGGGGGAGACCCAGTACTTC
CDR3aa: CASQQDPAGETQYF

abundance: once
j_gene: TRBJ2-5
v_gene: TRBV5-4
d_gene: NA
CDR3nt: TGTGCCAGCAGCACCGGGCCACAAGAGACCCAGTACTTC
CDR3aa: CASSTGPQETQYF

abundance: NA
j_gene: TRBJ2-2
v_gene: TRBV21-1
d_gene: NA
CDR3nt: TGTGCCAGCAAGAAACAGCCTCATACCGGGGAGCTGTTTTTT
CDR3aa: CASKKQPHTGELFF

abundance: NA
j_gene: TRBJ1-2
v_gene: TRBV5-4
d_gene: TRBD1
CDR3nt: TGTGCCAGCAGCTTGGGCGGACAGGGGGGGAACTATGGCTACACCTTC
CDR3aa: CASSLGGQGGNYGYTF

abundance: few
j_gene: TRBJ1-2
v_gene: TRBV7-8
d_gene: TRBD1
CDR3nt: TGTGCCAGCAGCCGACACATCCTCAGAGGGGGCGCCGATGGCTACACCTTC
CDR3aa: CASSRHILRGGADGYTF

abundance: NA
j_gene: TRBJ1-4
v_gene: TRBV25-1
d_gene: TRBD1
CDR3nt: TGTGCCAGCAGTGAGAGACAGGGGAGAGGTAATGAAAAACTGTTTTTT
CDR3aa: CASSERQGRGNEKLFF

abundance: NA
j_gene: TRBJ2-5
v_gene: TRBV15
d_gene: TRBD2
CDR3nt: TGTGCCACCAGCAGAGAGAGCGGGGGGCAAGAGACCCAGTACTTC
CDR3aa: CATSRESGGQETQYF

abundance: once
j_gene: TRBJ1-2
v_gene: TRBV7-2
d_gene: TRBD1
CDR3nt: TGTGCCAGCAGATCAGGGGGCTTAGACTATGGCTACACCTTC
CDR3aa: CASRSGGLDYGYTF

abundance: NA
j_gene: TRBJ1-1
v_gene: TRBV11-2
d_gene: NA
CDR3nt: TGTGCCAGCAGCCCTACAGGGTTGGGTGAAGCTTTCTTT
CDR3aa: CASSPTGLGEAFF

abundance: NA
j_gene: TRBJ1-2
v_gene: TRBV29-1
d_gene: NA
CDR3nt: TGCAGCGTTGAAAATGGCTACACCTTC
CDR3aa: CSVENGYTF

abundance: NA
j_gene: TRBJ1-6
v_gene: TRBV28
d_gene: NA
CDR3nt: TGTGCCAGCAGTTTCATCAGTAGCTCCTATAATTCACCCCTCCACTTT
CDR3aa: CASSFISSSYNSPLHF

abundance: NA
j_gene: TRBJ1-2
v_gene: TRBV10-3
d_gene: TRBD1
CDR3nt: TGTGCCATCCGGACAGGGGCTAATGGTGGCTACACCTTC
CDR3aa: CAIRTGANGGYTF

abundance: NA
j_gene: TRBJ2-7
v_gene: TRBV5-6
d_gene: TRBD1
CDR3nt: TGTGCCAGCAGCTCGGACAGGGCCGTCCACGAGCAGTACTTC
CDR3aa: CASSSDRAVHEQYF

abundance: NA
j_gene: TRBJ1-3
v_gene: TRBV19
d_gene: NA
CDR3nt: TGTGCCAGTAGTATGGACTCTGGAAACACCATATATTTT
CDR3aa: CASSMDSGNTIYF

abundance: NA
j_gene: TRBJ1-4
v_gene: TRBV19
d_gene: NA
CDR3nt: TGTGCCAGTGGCGAGGGATCAGGATGGGAAAAACTGTTTTTT
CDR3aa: CASGEGSGWEKLFF

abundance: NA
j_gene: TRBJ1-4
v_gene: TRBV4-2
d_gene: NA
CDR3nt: TGTGCCAGCAGCCAAGATCATGGGGGCTCGGGAGAAAAACTGTTTTTT
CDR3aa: CASSQDHGGSGEKLFF

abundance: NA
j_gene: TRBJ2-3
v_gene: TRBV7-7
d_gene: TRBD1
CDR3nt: TGTGCTAGCAGCATGGGACAGGGCAGGTCAGATACGCAGTATTTT
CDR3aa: CASSMGQGRSDTQYF

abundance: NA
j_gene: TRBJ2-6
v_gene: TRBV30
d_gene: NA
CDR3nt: TGTGCCTGGAGTGTCGTCTCCTCTGGGGCCAACGTCCTGACTTTC
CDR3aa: CAWSVVSSGANVLTF

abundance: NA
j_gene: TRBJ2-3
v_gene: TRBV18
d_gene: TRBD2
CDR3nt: TGTGCCAGCTCACCCATGAGCGCGGGGGGCGGGTCAGATACGCAGTATTTT
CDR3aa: CASSPMSAGGGSDTQYF

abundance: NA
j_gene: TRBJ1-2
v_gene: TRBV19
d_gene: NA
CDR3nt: TGTGCCAGTAGTGGCGGGGAGGACTATGGCTACACCTTC
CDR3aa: CASSGGEDYGYTF

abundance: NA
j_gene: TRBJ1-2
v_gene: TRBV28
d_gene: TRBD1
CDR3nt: TGTGCCAGCAGTACTCGGACAGGGTTATATGGCTACACCTTC
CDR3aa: CASSTRTGLYGYTF

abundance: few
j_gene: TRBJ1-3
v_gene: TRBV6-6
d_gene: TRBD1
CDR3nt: TGTGCCAGCAGGCACCATGGGACAGTAGGAAACACCATATATTTT
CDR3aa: CASRHHGTVGNTIYF